This is a list of T cell receptor beta chains from one sample in a study of T cells in Graves' hyperthyroidism and ophthalmopathy. TCRdb re-called the multiplex PCR reads with MiXCR, one entry per CDR3 protein. The table records approximately 610,000 distinct CDR3 sequences, approximately 15% of them present only once. The sequenced sample consisted of blood. The source of these receptors is a woman in her forties with Graves' ophthalmopathy. Each CDR3 is given with its conserved first and last residue. The order of the fields is CDR3 protein, CDR3 DNA, J gene, V gene, D gene, clone size. A D gene is named only where the DNA matches it firmly. Not every row has a clone size; where given, it reads once, few, many or a size class.

CDR3: CASSYSNSRPYEQYF
DNA: TGTGCCAGCAGTTACTCGAACAGCCGACCCTACGAGCAGTACTTC
J: TRBJ2-7
V: TRBV6-5
D: -
size: many

CDR3: CASTALGTTYYGYTF
DNA: TGTGCCAGTACGGCATTGGGGACAACGTATTATGGCTACACCTTC
J: TRBJ1-2
V: TRBV19
D: -
size: many

CDR3: CASSLEGGDTGELFF
DNA: TGCGCCAGCAGCTTAGAGGGAGGGGACACCGGGGAGCTGTTTTTT
J: TRBJ2-2
V: TRBV5-1
D: TRBD2
size: -

CDR3: CASSQGRISSYEQYF
DNA: TGTGCCAGCAGCCAGGGTCGGATCAGCTCCTACGAGCAGTACTTC
J: TRBJ2-7
V: TRBV14
D: -
size: many

CDR3: CASSGGLDAFF
DNA: TGTGCCAGCAGTGGAGGCCTGGACGCTTTCTTT
J: TRBJ1-1
V: TRBV12-3/TRBV12-4
D: -
size: many

CDR3: CASSYSWGLRNGELFF
DNA: TGTGCCAGCAGTTACTCGTGGGGCCTCAGGAACGGGGAGCTGTTTTTT
J: TRBJ2-2
V: TRBV6-5
D: -
size: many

CDR3: CASSLASGINSYEQYF
DNA: TGCGCCAGCAGCTTGGCCAGCGGCATCAATTCCTACGAGCAGTACTTC
J: TRBJ2-7
V: TRBV5-1
D: -
size: -

CDR3: CASSFLAGGGDEQYF
DNA: TGTGCCAGCAGTTTTCTAGCGGGGGGTGGCGACGAGCAGTACTTC
J: TRBJ2-7
V: TRBV12-3/TRBV12-4
D: TRBD2
size: -

CDR3: CASSLVAAAEETQYF
DNA: TGTGCCAGCAGCTTAGTGGCGGCAGCTGAAGAGACCCAGTACTTC
J: TRBJ2-5
V: TRBV7-2
D: -
size: many

CDR3: CASSLTRGDIQETQYF
DNA: TGTGCCAGCAGCCTTACAAGGGGGGACATCCAAGAGACCCAGTACTTC
J: TRBJ2-5
V: TRBV7-3
D: -
size: -

CDR3: CASSPGQGIWGELFF
DNA: TGTGCCAGCAGTCCGGGACAGGGTATTTGGGGGGAGCTGTTTTTT
J: TRBJ2-2
V: TRBV2
D: TRBD1
size: many

CDR3: CASSSNRGTGETQYF
DNA: TGTGCCAGCAGTTCGAACCGAGGGACCGGAGAGACCCAGTACTTC
J: TRBJ2-5
V: TRBV6-5
D: -
size: -

CDR3: CSASGSDAETQYF
DNA: TGCAGTGCTAGCGGGAGCGATGCCGAGACCCAGTACTTC
J: TRBJ2-5
V: TRBV20-1
D: -
size: many

CDR3: CASSFLAAPSYEQYF
DNA: TGTGCCAGCAGTTTCCTAGCGGCCCCCTCCTACGAGCAGTACTTC
J: TRBJ2-7
V: TRBV6-5
D: TRBD2
size: many

CDR3: CAWTSLEGALLNTEAFF
DNA: TGTGCCTGGACCTCTCTGGAGGGGGCTTTATTGAACACTGAAGCTTTCTTT
J: TRBJ1-1
V: TRBV30
D: TRBD1
size: few

CDR3: CASSPGGVLNGYTF
DNA: TGTGCCAGCAGCCCAGGGGGCGTTTTGAATGGCTACACCTTC
J: TRBJ1-2
V: TRBV7-2
D: TRBD1
size: many

CDR3: CASSSQGATEAFF
DNA: TGTGCCAGCAGCTCCCAGGGGGCCACTGAAGCTTTCTTT
J: TRBJ1-1
V: TRBV7-6
D: TRBD1
size: few

CDR3: CSVGEGYGELFF
DNA: TGCAGCGTTGGGGAGGGGTACGGGGAGCTGTTTTTT
J: TRBJ2-2
V: TRBV29-1
D: TRBD2
size: many

CDR3: CASSSAGTGGHYGYTF
DNA: TGTGCCAGCAGCTCCGCCGGGACAGGGGGCCACTATGGCTACACCTTC
J: TRBJ1-2
V: TRBV11-2
D: TRBD1
size: -

CDR3: CAWSELGFTGELFF
DNA: TGTGCCTGGAGTGAATTAGGCTTCACCGGGGAGCTGTTTTTT
J: TRBJ2-2
V: TRBV30
D: -
size: many

CDR3: CSVEGGPSSSSYEQYF
DNA: TGCAGCGTTGAAGGGGGGCCTAGTTCAAGCTCCTACGAGCAGTACTTC
J: TRBJ2-7
V: TRBV29-1
D: -
size: -

CDR3: CASSYSLRQGAGELFF
DNA: TGTGCCAGCAGTTACTCGCTAAGACAGGGGGCCGGGGAGCTGTTTTTT
J: TRBJ2-2
V: TRBV6-5
D: TRBD1
size: many

CDR3: CSARTGGNQPQHF
DNA: TGCAGTGCTAGGACAGGGGGGAATCAGCCCCAGCATTTT
J: TRBJ1-5
V: TRBV20-1
D: TRBD1
size: many

CDR3: CASSANKGASYEQYF
DNA: TGTGCCAGCAGTGCGAACAAGGGGGCCTCCTACGAGCAGTACTTC
J: TRBJ2-7
V: TRBV6-2/TRBV6-3
D: TRBD1
size: -

CDR3: CATSDRDGRYGYTF
DNA: TGTGCCACCAGTGATCGCGACGGACGATATGGCTACACCTTC
J: TRBJ1-2
V: TRBV24-1
D: -
size: many

CDR3: CASSLGRVGELFF
DNA: TGTGCCAGCAGCTTAGGTCGGGTCGGGGAGCTGTTTTTT
J: TRBJ2-2
V: TRBV11-3
D: -
size: many

CDR3: CSARDARQYYEQYF
DNA: TGCAGTGCTAGAGATGCCAGACAGTACTACGAGCAGTACTTC
J: TRBJ2-7
V: TRBV20-1
D: -
size: many

CDR3: CAWSGPGVQYF
DNA: TGTGCCTGGAGTGGCCCAGGGGTGCAGTACTTC
J: TRBJ2-7
V: TRBV30
D: -
size: few

CDR3: CASSMTARGPSSGANVLTF
DNA: TGTGCCAGTAGCATGACGGCCAGGGGACCGTCCTCTGGGGCCAACGTCCTGACTTTC
J: TRBJ2-6
V: TRBV19
D: -
size: many

CDR3: CSAGLAYEQYF
DNA: TGCAGTGCCGGACTAGCCTACGAGCAGTACTTC
J: TRBJ2-7
V: TRBV29-1
D: TRBD2
size: many

CDR3: CASSSGSSGNTIYF
DNA: TGTGCCAGCAGTTCAGGGAGCTCTGGAAACACCATATATTTT
J: TRBJ1-3
V: TRBV12-3/TRBV12-4
D: -
size: many

CDR3: CAWSGGTSISNQPQHF
DNA: TGTGCCTGGAGTGGCGGGACAAGTATAAGCAATCAGCCCCAGCATTTT
J: TRBJ1-5
V: TRBV30
D: -
size: -

CDR3: CASSESRDSPLHF
DNA: TGCGCCAGCAGTGAGTCGAGGGATTCACCCCTCCACTTT
J: TRBJ1-6
V: TRBV10-2
D: -
size: many

CDR3: CASWTRAGRNETQYF
DNA: TGTGCCAGCTGGACCAGGGCAGGGAGAAACGAGACCCAGTACTTC
J: TRBJ2-5
V: TRBV18
D: -
size: many

CDR3: CASSRFGPSLPNPLTKNIQYF
DNA: TGTGCCAGCAGCCGTTTCGGACCGTCCCTTCCAAATCCCCTAACCAAAAACATTCAGTACTTC
J: TRBJ2-4
V: TRBV11-1
D: -
size: -

CDR3: CASSIRVGGPNTEAFF
DNA: TGTGCCAGTAGTATACGCGTAGGGGGGCCGAACACTGAAGCTTTCTTT
J: TRBJ1-1
V: TRBV19
D: -
size: many

CDR3: CASSLEGLQGEQFF
DNA: TGTGCCAGCAGCTTAGAGGGGTTACAGGGTGAGCAGTTCTTC
J: TRBJ2-1
V: TRBV7-3
D: -
size: -

CDR3: CASSKPGQGVYEQYF
DNA: TGTGCCAGCAGCAAACCGGGACAGGGAGTCTACGAGCAGTACTTC
J: TRBJ2-7
V: TRBV11-2
D: TRBD1
size: many

CDR3: CASSEAQLADSYEQYF
DNA: TGTGCCAGCAGTGAAGCGCAACTAGCGGACTCCTACGAGCAGTACTTC
J: TRBJ2-7
V: TRBV2
D: TRBD2
size: few

CDR3: CASSFTYQETQYF
DNA: TGTGCCAGCAGTTTCACGTACCAAGAGACCCAGTACTTC
J: TRBJ2-5
V: TRBV12-3/TRBV12-4
D: -
size: many

CDR3: CASSIPTGSGNTIYF
DNA: TGTGCCAGTAGTATCCCCACAGGGTCTGGAAACACCATATATTTT
J: TRBJ1-3
V: TRBV19
D: -
size: many

CDR3: CAGSLGQGTWWTEAFF
DNA: TGTGCCGGATCCCTTGGACAGGGGACTTGGTGGACTGAAGCTTTCTTT
J: TRBJ1-1
V: TRBV30
D: TRBD1
size: many

CDR3: CASSQEAGRPYEQYF
DNA: TGCGCCAGCAGCCAAGAGGCGGGGAGACCCTACGAGCAGTACTTC
J: TRBJ2-7
V: TRBV4-1
D: -
size: many

CDR3: CASSFTGDYQPQHF
DNA: TGTGCCAGCAGTTTCACAGGGGATTACCAGCCCCAGCATTTT
J: TRBJ1-5
V: TRBV6-5
D: TRBD1
size: -

CDR3: CASAWGKHNQPQHF
DNA: TGTGCCAGCGCCTGGGGTAAACACAATCAGCCCCAGCATTTT
J: TRBJ1-5
V: TRBV28
D: -
size: -

CDR3: CASSQPNQGVQYF
DNA: TGTGCCAGCAGCCAACCCAATCAGGGGGTTCAGTACTTC
J: TRBJ2-4
V: TRBV7-2
D: TRBD1
size: few

CDR3: CASSRGLPPTGELFF
DNA: TGCGCCAGCAGCAGGGGACTACCACCCACCGGGGAGCTGTTTTTT
J: TRBJ2-2
V: TRBV5-1
D: TRBD2
size: many

CDR3: CASSLAGHTNQPQHF
DNA: TGCGCCAGCAGCTTGGCGGGACATACCAATCAGCCCCAGCATTTT
J: TRBJ1-5
V: TRBV5-1
D: -
size: few

CDR3: CASSTRAVGELFF
DNA: TGTGCCAGCAGTACCCGGGCGGTCGGGGAGCTGTTTTTT
J: TRBJ2-2
V: TRBV6-2/TRBV6-3
D: -
size: many